The rows below give T cell receptor beta chains drawn from one sample of a study of shared clonotypes between healthy human individuals. Clones were read by immunoSEQ multiplex PCR, and TCRdb kept only the in-frame ones, dropping some. In the table there are 190,000 or so clones, roughly 70% of which are singletons. Material: memory CD4+ T cells sorted from blood. The receptors originated from a man aged 30 to 39 in good health. Both conserved end residues are part of each CDR3. The D gene is left open where the match is weak. Clone size is stated in some rows and not others, as once, few, many or a class when expanded.

D gene	V gene	J gene	clone size	CDR3 protein	CDR3 DNA
.	TRBV9	TRBJ2-7	.	CASSVEGGPPYEQYF	TGTGCCAGCAGCGTAGAGGGGGGGCCCCCCTACGAGCAGTACTTC
.	TRBV7-2	TRBJ2-3	.	CASSLEATDTQYF	TGTGCCAGCAGCTTAGAAGCAACAGATACGCAGTATTTT
.	TRBV7-3	TRBJ2-2	.	CASSYRANTGELFF	TGTGCCAGCAGCTACAGGGCGAACACCGGGGAGCTGTTTTTT
TRBD1	TRBV5-5	TRBJ2-3	once	CASSPPRTGSGDTQYF	TGTGCCAGCAGCCCCCCGAGGACAGGCTCGGGAGATACGCAGTATTTT
.	TRBV5-4	TRBJ2-5	.	CASSLSTETQYF	TGTGCCAGCAGCTTGAGTACGGAGACCCAGTACTTC
TRBD1	TRBV2	TRBJ1-1	.	CASSAGGHTAGTEAFF	TGTGCCAGCAGTGCAGGGGGCCATACGGCAGGGACTGAAGCTTTCTTT
TRBD1	TRBV27	TRBJ2-7	.	CASRQTGGHEQYF	TGTGCCAGCAGGCAAACAGGGGGACACGAGCAGTACTTC
TRBD1	TRBV4-3	TRBJ2-7	.	CASSQDGGGTGEQYF	TGCGCCAGCAGCCAAGACGGGGGCGGGACAGGCGAGCAGTACTTC
TRBD1	TRBV15	TRBJ2-7	many	CATSSRQGPYEQYF	TGTGCCACCAGCTCTCGACAGGGGCCCTACGAGCAGTACTTC
TRBD2	TRBV7-6	TRBJ2-2	.	CASSLGLAGGGTGELFF	TGTGCCAGCAGCTTAGGACTAGCGGGAGGGGGGACCGGGGAGCTGTTTTTT
TRBD2	TRBV11-2	TRBJ2-7	once	CASSFPRIAGVSEQYF	TGTGCCAGCAGCTTTCCCCGAATAGCGGGAGTTAGCGAGCAGTACTTC
TRBD1	TRBV7-8	TRBJ2-5	.	CASSKGQTKETQYF	TGTGCCAGCAGCAAGGGACAGACCAAAGAGACCCAGTACTTC
.	TRBV11-2	TRBJ2-7	.	CASSSDTLSSEQYF	TGTGCCAGCAGTTCGGACACGTTATCCTCCGAGCAGTACTTC
.	TRBV5-1	TRBJ2-7	.	CATTIPGADSYEQYF	TGCGCCACTACGATCCCTGGGGCAGACTCCTACGAGCAGTACTTC
.	TRBV4-2	TRBJ2-1	once	CASSPQATSDEQFF	TGTGCCAGCAGCCCCCAGGCGACAAGCGATGAGCAGTTCTTC
.	TRBV4-1	TRBJ2-2	once	CASHRVPGLLAEASGELFF	TGCGCCAGCCATCGAGTCCCGGGACTCCTCGCGGAGGCGTCCGGGGAGCTGTTTTTT
.	TRBV13	TRBJ2-5	.	CASGNTGFETQYF	TGTGCCAGCGGCAATACAGGGTTTGAGACCCAGTACTTC
TRBD2	TRBV6-1	TRBJ2-7	once	CASSLAATEQYF	TGTGCCAGCTCACTAGCGGCAACCGAGCAGTACTTC
.	TRBV7-2	TRBJ2-2	.	CASSSTGTGELFF	TGTGCCAGCAGCTCAACAGGAACCGGGGAGCTGTTTTTT
TRBD1	TRBV6-6	TRBJ2-4	.	CASSPQTGGKINIQYF	TGTGCCAGCAGTCCTCAGACAGGGGGCAAAATAAACATTCAGTACTTC
TRBD2	TRBV5-1	TRBJ2-2	.	CASSLGLAGVGTGELFF	TGCGCCAGCAGCCTGGGACTAGCGGGAGTTGGTACCGGGGAGCTGTTTTTT
.	TRBV19	TRBJ2-4	few	CASRPGAGDIQYF	TGTGCCAGTAGACCGGGAGCCGGGGACATTCAGTACTTC
.	TRBV5-1	TRBJ2-3	few	CASSLGREDRTDTQYF	TGCGCCAGCAGCTTGGGGCGGGAAGACCGCACAGATACGCAGTATTTT
TRBD2	TRBV15	TRBJ2-1	.	CATSRVGAGVRNEQFF	TGTGCCACCAGCAGAGTAGGAGCGGGAGTACGCAATGAGCAGTTCTTC
TRBD2	TRBV5-1	TRBJ2-7	.	CASRAGAGIGLGPSGSKDEQYF	TGCGCCAGCCGGGCCGGGGCGGGAATTGGGTTGGGGCCTAGCGGGAGTAAGGACGAGCAGTACTTC
.	TRBV30	TRBJ2-6	.	CAWGGKAGANVLTF	TGTGCCTGGGGGGGTAAGGCTGGGGCCAACGTCCTGACTTTC
TRBD2	TRBV7-2	TRBJ2-4	.	CASSLAPGLAGGQAKNIQYF	TGTGCCAGCAGCTTAGCTCCCGGACTAGCGGGAGGTCAAGCCAAAAACATTCAGTACTTC
.	TRBV18	TRBJ2-4	.	CASSPPSKNIQYF	TGTGCCAGCTCACCACCGAGCAAAAACATTCAGTACTTC
.	TRBV28	TRBJ2-7	.	CASSPSGMGRQIGYEQYF	TGTGCCAGCAGCCCATCCGGCATGGGGCGGCAGATAGGCTACGAGCAGTACTTC
TRBD1	TRBV5-1	TRBJ1-4	.	CASSRVQGAEKLFF	TGCGCCAGCAGCCGTGTGCAGGGGGCAGAAAAACTGTTTTTT
.	TRBV2	TRBJ1-1	many	CASSDYYRLNEAFF	TGTGCCAGCAGTGATTATTACAGACTAAATGAAGCTTTCTTT
TRBD1	TRBV5-6	TRBJ2-3	.	CASSWDRGREDTQYF	TGTGCCAGCAGCTGGGACAGGGGGCGTGAAGATACGCAGTATTTT
.	TRBV5-1	TRBJ2-3	.	CASSTSGLSTDTQYF	TGCGCCAGCAGCACAAGCGGGCTTAGCACAGATACGCAGTATTTT
.	TRBV7-2	TRBJ2-1	.	CASSPPGTRGSNEQFF	TGTGCCAGCAGCCCCCCCGGGACGCGGGGATCCAATGAGCAGTTCTTC
.	TRBV7-4	TRBJ2-7	.	CASARASYEQYF	TGTGCCAGCGCGCGGGCCTCCTACGAGCAGTACTTC
TRBD2	TRBV7-9	TRBJ2-1	.	CASSLVTSGRDEQFF	TGTGCCAGCAGCTTGGTGACTAGCGGGAGGGATGAGCAGTTCTTC
.	TRBV5-1	TRBJ2-1	.	CASSFSDGYNEQFF	TGCGCCAGCAGCTTCTCCGACGGCTACAATGAGCAGTTCTTC
TRBD1	TRBV2	TRBJ2-1	.	CATSKVDREFIEQFF	TGTGCCACCTCCAAAGTGGACAGGGAGTTCATTGAGCAGTTCTTC
.	TRBV18	TRBJ2-1	.	CASSPNSIRAYNEQFF	TGTGCCAGCTCCCCGAACTCCATCCGAGCCTACAATGAGCAGTTCTTC
.	TRBV10-3	TRBJ2-7	.	CATRGSSYEQYF	TGTGCCACCCGAGGGAGCTCCTACGAGCAGTACTTC
TRBD2	TRBV7-2	TRBJ2-2	few	CASSLSVGGVAGELFF	TGTGCCAGCAGCTTAAGTGTGGGAGGGGTAGCCGGGGAGCTGTTTTTT
.	TRBV19	TRBJ1-1	.	CASIFQNTEAFF	TGTGCCAGTATCTTCCAGAACACTGAAGCTTTCTTT
.	TRBV28	TRBJ2-2	.	CASSLPGEDTGELFF	TGTGCCAGCAGTTTACCGGGGGAGGACACCGGGGAGCTGTTTTTT
.	TRBV18	TRBJ1-2	.	CASSGQRGYTF	TGTGCCAGCTCAGGACAGCGGGGCTACACCTTC
TRBD2	TRBV7-2	TRBJ2-7	.	CASRGLAGGRTYEQYF	TGTGCCAGCAGGGGACTAGCGGGAGGGCGGACCTACGAGCAGTACTTC
.	TRBV6-5	TRBJ2-2	.	CASRRTANTGELFF	TGTGCCAGCAGACGGACAGCGAACACCGGGGAGCTGTTTTTT
.	TRBV9	TRBJ1-3	.	CASSVEGNTIYF	TGTGCCAGCAGCGTAGAAGGAAACACCATATATTTT
.	TRBV18	TRBJ2-1	.	CASSPRRGLDTGLFF	TGTGCCAGCTCACCACGGAGGGGGCTGGACACAGGATTGTTCTTC
.	TRBV11-3	TRBJ2-1	few	CASSLGTVNEQFF	TGTGCCAGCAGCTTAGGGACAGTCAATGAGCAGTTCTTC
.	TRBV10-1	TRBJ2-7	.	CASSPAGPYEQYF	TGCGCCAGCAGCCCGGCAGGGCCCTACGAGCAGTACTTC
.	TRBV4-1	TRBJ1-1	few	CASSQRTANTEAFF	TGCGCCAGCAGCCAAAGGACAGCGAACACTGAAGCTTTCTTT
.	TRBV5-1	TRBJ2-6	.	CASSLEPGANVLTF	TGCGCCAGCAGCTTGGAACCTGGGGCCAACGTCCTGACTTTC
.	TRBV15	TRBJ1-2	.	CATSRDGFWGYTF	TGTGCCACCAGCAGAGATGGGTTTTGGGGCTACACCTTC
.	TRBV2	TRBJ1-5	few	CASSLLGPQHF	TGTGCCAGCAGTCTCTTGGGGCCCCAGCATTTT
.	TRBV18	TRBJ2-1	.	CASSPTAYNEQFF	TGTGCCAGCTCACCCACAGCGTACAATGAGCAGTTCTTC
TRBD2	TRBV6-1	TRBJ2-1	few	CASGLAGANEQFF	TGTGCCAGCGGGCTAGCGGGGGCGAACGAGCAGTTCTTC
.	TRBV27	TRBJ2-7	.	CVSRSGQHYEQYF	TGTGTCAGCAGATCTGGACAGCACTACGAGCAGTACTTC
TRBD2	TRBV7-9	TRBJ2-1	.	CASSSRTSGTSNEQFF	TGTGCCAGCAGCTCCAGGACTAGCGGGACCAGCAATGAGCAGTTCTTC